This T cell receptor (beta chain) appears in the sequencing data of a study of STAT5B mutations in CD4+ large granular lymphocyte leukemia. Study-wide results and limits: Top patient clones used TRBV06 genes more often: 8/27 versus 2/35 in controls. Approximately 25% of private leukemic clonotypes occurred rarely in other patients' non-leukemic repertoires.

This CDR3 is 12 amino acids long. V dropped 1 base and J dropped 6 bases, with 4 bases sitting between them. Germline loops: CDR1 SGHTA, CDR2 FQGNSA. The assay was run at survey level. Original processing methods: The detection floor for productive clonotype frequency was 2.59 x 10-5. Clones were sequenced by immunoSEQ multiplex PCR, and TCRdb holds only the in-frame ones, with some missing. V and J calls and clone size are those listed in that table; D and trimming were worked out from the DNA. The sample has some 40,000 clones, about 86% seen once. This clone turned up a few times. The target antigen is unknown.

The V call is TRBV7-2, the J call TRBJ1-5; no firm D call. This receptor was identified in a human donor in good health. The sample taken for sequencing was CD4+ T cells from blood buffy coats. The DNA for the CDR3 is TGTGCCAGCAGCTTAGTAGGTCAGCCCCAGCATTTT. It translates to CASSLVGQPQHF. The full variable domain, rest sourced from reference TRBV7-2 and TRBJ1-5, is GAGVSQSPSNKVTEKGKDVELRCDPISGHTALYWYRQSLGQGLEFLIYFQGNSAPDKSGLPSDRFSAERTGGSVSTLTIQRTQQEDSAVYLCASSLVGQPQHFGDGTRLSIL.